A single sample gave rise to the 12 T cell receptor beta chains below, sequenced in a study of T cell changes during pregnancy in multiple sclerosis. The assay was immunoSEQ multiplex PCR, and TCRdb's table has in-frame clones only and misses some. The profile shows 25,000 to 35,000 clones, about nine tenths of them singletons. The starting material was CD8+ T cells from peripheral blood mononuclear cells, obtained in the second trimester of pregnancy. Every receptor here comes from a female donor with multiple sclerosis, enrolled in a pregnancy study.

CDR3 amino acids: CASGASNYGYTF. The CDR3 bases are TGTGCCAGCGGAGCCTCTAACTATGGCTACACCTTC. This sequence joins TRBV14 and TRBJ1-2, with unresolved D. V was pared by 8 bases and J by 0 bases, with 7 bases between. The germline gives CDR1 SGHDN, CDR2 FVKESK. The CDR3 sequence is 12 residues long.

The gene calls are TRBV7-9 and TRBJ2-7, with D possibly TRBD2 on 6 matching bases. Germline CDR1 SEHNR, CDR2 FQNEAQ (reference sequence). The CDR3 is 14 residues long. V was shortened by 3 bases and J by 0 bases, with 9 bases between the two germline ends. The CDR3 DNA follows: TGTGCCAGCAGCTTGGGCGGGGTCTCCTACGAGCAGTACTTC. Amino acid sequence: CASSLGGVSYEQYF.

This clone was counted a single time. The gene calls are TRBV5-1 and TRBJ2-2; D is perhaps TRBD1 (6 bases). CDR1 is SGHRS and CDR2 is YFSETQ in the germline V gene. This CDR3 is 15 amino acids long. The V gene lost 0 bases and the J gene lost 2 bases, with 8 bases spanning the gap. CDR3 bases: TGCGCCAGCAGCTTGGGACAGGACAACACCGGGGAGCTGTTTTTT. Its protein product is CASSLGQDNTGELFF.

The chain employs TRBV9 and TRBJ2-7; 8 bases fit TRBD1. CDR1 and CDR2 from the germline V gene are SGDLS and YYNGEE. This CDR3 comprises 14 residues. V shed 2 bases, J shed 2 bases, and the junction held 3 bases outside the gene matches. The CDR3 coding sequence is TGTGCCAGCAGCGTGGACAGGGACCCCTACGAGCAGTACTTC. It specifies CASSVDRDPYEQYF. Variable domain in full (rest from reference TRBV9 and TRBJ2-7): DSGVTQTPKHLITATGQRVTLRCSPRSGDLSVYWYQQSLDQGLQFLIQYYNGEERAKGNILERFSAQQFPDLHSELNLSSLELGDSALYFCASSVDRDPYEQYFGPGTRLTVT.

This chain uses TRBV5-1 with TRBJ2-7, with 13 bases aligning to TRBD2. CDR1 is SGHRS and CDR2 is YFSETQ in the germline V gene. V shed 1 base and J 4 bases; nucleotides not matched to a gene: 8. The CDR3 runs 17 residues. CDR3 bases: TGCGCCAGCAGCTTGACTAGCGGGAGGGCCAGGTGGTACGAGCAGTACTTC. It specifies CASSLTSGRARWYEQYF.

The chain joins TRBV7-6 to TRBJ2-7, with a possible D match to TRBD1 (5 bases). Germline V gene sequence: CDR1 SGHVS, CDR2 FNYEAQ. This CDR3 has 15 amino acids. Trimming took off 1 base at V and 7 bases at J, with 17 bases between the two ends. The CDR3 spells CASSLETAMAREQYF. CDR3 nucleotides: TGTGCCAGCAGCTTAGAGACAGCGATGGCTCGGGAGCAGTACTTC. The variable domain in full, completed from reference TRBV7-6 and TRBJ2-7, reads GAGVSQSPRYKVTKRGQDVALRCDPISGHVSLYWYRQALGQGPEFLTYFNYEAQQDKSGLPNDRFSAERPEGSISTLTIQRTEQRDSAMYRCASSLETAMAREQYFGPGTRLTVT.

The rearrangement links TRBV9 to TRBJ2-1; TRBD1 agrees at 9 bases. From germline, CDR1 is SGDLS and CDR2 YYNGEE. The CDR3 has 14 residues. With V trimmed by 6 bases and J by 9 bases, 10 bases remained unmatched. The CDR3 here is CASNPGQGYGEQFF. The CDR3 DNA reads as TGTGCCAGCAATCCGGGACAGGGATACGGTGAGCAGTTCTTC. Filled out from reference TRBV9 and TRBJ2-1, the complete variable domain reads DSGVTQTPKHLITATGQRVTLRCSPRSGDLSVYWYQQSLDQGLQFLIQYYNGEERAKGNILERFSAQQFPDLHSELNLSSLELGDSALYFCASNPGQGYGEQFFGPGTRLTVL.

The chain carries TRBV4-2 and TRBJ2-7, with 10 bases identical to TRBD2. The ends lost 4 bases at V and 0 bases at J; junction bases unmatched: 6. Germline V gives CDR1 LGHNA, CDR2 YNFKEQ. This CDR3 has 16 residues. The CDR3 DNA follows: TGTGCCAGCAGCCCCTGGACTAGCGGATACTCCTACGAGCAGTACTTC. Translated, it gives CASSPWTSGYSYEQYF.

The chain links TRBV9 to TRBJ2-7, with 7 bases aligning to TRBD1. The CDR3 is 16 amino acids. Losses at the gene ends were 3 bases for V and 3 bases for J; bases not matched to a gene: 12. Germline CDR1 and CDR2: SGDLS and YYNGEE. CDR3 sequence reads: CASSEGDSGYSYEQYF. DNA for the CDR3: TGTGCCAGCAGCGAGGGGGACAGTGGGTACAGCTACGAGCAGTACTTC.

V and J are TRBV7-9 and TRBJ2-1, with D possibly TRBD2 on 5 matching bases. Germline loops: CDR1 SEHNR, CDR2 FQNEAQ (reference sequence). This CDR3 has 17 amino acids. Trimming shortened V by 4 bases and J by 0 bases, and 16 bases separated the two germline ends. The CDR3, as DNA: TGTGCCAGCAGCTCGGGATTGGGTATAAGCTCCTACAATGAGCAGTTCTTC. Translated, it gives CASSSGLGISSYNEQFF.

The V call is TRBV9, the J call TRBJ1-1; 10 positions agree with TRBD1. This CDR3 has 15 residues. V was clipped by 4 bases and J by 1 base; unmatched bases: 4. Germline CDR1 and CDR2: SGDLS and YYNGEE. CDR3 in DNA: TGTGCCAGCAGCCGACAGGGGGCCTCGAACACTGAAGCTTTCTTT. Protein sequence: CASSRQGASNTEAFF.

The chain is built from TRBV27 and TRBJ2-4; 9 bases are shared with TRBD1. Germline assignment: CDR1 MNHEY and CDR2 SMNVEV (reference sequence). V lost 5 bases to trimming and J lost 8 bases; unmatched junction nucleotides: 7. This CDR3 has 14 amino acids. CDR3 region: CASSGGTGSDIQYF. In nucleotides, the CDR3 is TGTGCCAGCAGTGGCGGGACAGGGTCGGACATTCAGTACTTC.